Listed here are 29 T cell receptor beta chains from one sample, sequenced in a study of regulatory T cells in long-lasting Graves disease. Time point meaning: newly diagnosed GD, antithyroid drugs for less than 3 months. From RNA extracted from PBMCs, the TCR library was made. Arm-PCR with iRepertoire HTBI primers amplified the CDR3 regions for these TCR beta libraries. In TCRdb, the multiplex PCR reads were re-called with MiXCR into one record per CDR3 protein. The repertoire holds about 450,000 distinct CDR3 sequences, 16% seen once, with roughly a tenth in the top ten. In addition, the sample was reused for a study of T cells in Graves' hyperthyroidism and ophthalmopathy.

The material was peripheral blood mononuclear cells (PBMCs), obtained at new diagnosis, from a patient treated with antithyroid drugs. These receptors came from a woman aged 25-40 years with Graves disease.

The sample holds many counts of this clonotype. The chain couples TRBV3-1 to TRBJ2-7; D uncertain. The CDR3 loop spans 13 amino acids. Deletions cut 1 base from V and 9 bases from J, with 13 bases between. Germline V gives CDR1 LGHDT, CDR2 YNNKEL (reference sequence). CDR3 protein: CASSQATIFGQYF. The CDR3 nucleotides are TGTGCCAGCAGCCAAGCTACCATCTTCGGGCAGTACTTC.

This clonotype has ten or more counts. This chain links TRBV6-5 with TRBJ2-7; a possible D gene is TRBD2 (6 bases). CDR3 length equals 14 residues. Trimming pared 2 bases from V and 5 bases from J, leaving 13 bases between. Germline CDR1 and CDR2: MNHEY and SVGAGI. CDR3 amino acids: CASSYAIKRDEQYF. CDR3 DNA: TGTGCCAGCAGTTACGCCATAAAGCGGGACGAGCAGTACTTC.

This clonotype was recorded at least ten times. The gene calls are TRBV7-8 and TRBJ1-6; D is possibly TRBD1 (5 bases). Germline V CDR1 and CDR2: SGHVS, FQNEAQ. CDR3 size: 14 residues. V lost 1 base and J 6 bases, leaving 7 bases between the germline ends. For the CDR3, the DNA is TGTGCCAGCAGCTTAGAGGGACCTAATTCACCCCTCCACTTT. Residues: CASSLEGPNSPLHF.

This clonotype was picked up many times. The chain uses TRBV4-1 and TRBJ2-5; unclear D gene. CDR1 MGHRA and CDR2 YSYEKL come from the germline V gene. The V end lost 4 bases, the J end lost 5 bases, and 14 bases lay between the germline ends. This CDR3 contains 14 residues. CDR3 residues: CASSRTALGETQYF. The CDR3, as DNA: TGCGCCAGCAGCCGGACGGCCCTTGGGGAGACCCAGTACTTC.

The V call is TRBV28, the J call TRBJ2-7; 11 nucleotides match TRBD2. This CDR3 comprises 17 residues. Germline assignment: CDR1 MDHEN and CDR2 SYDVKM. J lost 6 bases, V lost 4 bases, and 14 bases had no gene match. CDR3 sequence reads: CASSYRLRSSGRAEQYF. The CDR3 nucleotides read TGTGCCAGCAGTTACCGCCTCAGGAGTAGCGGGAGGGCCGAGCAGTACTTC.

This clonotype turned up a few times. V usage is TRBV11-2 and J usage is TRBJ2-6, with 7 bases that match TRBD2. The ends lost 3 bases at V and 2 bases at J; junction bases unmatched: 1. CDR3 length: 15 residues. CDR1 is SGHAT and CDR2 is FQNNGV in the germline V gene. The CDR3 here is CASSFRGAGANVLTF. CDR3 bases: TGTGCCAGCAGCTTCCGGGGGGCTGGGGCCAACGTCCTGACTTTC.

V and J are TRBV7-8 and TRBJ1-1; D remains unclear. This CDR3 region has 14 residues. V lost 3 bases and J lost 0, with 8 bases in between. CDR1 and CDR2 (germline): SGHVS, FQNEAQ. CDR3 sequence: CASSFSTVNTEAFF. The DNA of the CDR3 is TGTGCCAGCAGCTTTTCGACGGTGAACACTGAAGCTTTCTTT.

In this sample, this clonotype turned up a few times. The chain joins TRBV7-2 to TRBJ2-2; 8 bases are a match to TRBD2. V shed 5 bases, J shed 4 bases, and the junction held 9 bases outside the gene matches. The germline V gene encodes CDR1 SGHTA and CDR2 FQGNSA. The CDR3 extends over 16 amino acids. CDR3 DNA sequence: TGTGCCAGCAGCACCCGGGGGGGGTGGGTCACCGGGGAGCTGTTTTTT. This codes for CASSTRGGWVTGELFF.

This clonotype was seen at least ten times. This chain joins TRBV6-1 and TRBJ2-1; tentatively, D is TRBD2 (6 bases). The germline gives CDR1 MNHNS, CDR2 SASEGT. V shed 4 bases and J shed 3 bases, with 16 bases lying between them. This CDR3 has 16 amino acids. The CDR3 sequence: CASSVFAGSVYNEQFF. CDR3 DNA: TGTGCCAGCAGTGTGTTCGCCGGGAGTGTCTACAATGAGCAGTTCTTC.

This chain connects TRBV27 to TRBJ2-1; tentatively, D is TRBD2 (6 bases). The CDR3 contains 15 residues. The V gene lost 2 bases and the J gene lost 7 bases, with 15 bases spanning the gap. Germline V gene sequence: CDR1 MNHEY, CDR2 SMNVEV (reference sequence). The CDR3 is CASSLPGVVGNEQFF. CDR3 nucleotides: TGTGCCAGCAGTTTACCGGGAGTGGTGGGGAATGAGCAGTTCTTC.

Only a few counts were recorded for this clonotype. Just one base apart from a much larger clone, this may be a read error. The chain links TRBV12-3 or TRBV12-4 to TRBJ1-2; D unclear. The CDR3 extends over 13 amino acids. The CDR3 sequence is CASSPPGRYGHTF. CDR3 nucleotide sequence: TGTGCCAGCAGTCCACCGGGCCGTTATGGCCACACCTTC.

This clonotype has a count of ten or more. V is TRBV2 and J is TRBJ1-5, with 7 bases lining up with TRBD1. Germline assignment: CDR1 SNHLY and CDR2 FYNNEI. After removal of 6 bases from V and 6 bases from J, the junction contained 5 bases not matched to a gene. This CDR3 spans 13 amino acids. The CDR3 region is CASSTGTAQPQHF. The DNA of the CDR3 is TGTGCCAGCAGCACCGGGACAGCTCAGCCCCAGCATTTT.

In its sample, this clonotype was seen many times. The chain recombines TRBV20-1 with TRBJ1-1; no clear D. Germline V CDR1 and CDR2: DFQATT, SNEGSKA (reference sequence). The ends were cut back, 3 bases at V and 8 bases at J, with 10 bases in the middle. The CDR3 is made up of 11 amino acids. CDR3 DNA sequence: TGCAGTGCTAGGGAGGACGGAGAAGCTTTCTTT. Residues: CSAREDGEAFF.

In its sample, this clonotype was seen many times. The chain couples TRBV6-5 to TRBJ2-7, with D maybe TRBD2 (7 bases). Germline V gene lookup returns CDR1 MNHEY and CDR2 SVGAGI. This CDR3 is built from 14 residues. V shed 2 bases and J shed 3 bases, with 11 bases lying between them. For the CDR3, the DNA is TGTGCCAGCAGTTACAAGGGGGGGGACTACGAGCAGTACTTC. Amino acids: CASSYKGGDYEQYF.

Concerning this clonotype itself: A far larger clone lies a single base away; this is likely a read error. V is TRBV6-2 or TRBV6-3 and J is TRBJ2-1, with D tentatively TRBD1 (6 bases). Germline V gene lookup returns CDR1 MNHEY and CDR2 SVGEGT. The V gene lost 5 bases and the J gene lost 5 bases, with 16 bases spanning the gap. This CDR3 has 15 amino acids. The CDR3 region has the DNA TGTGCCAGCAGTCTACAGGGTTGGATTAACAATGAGCAGTTCTTC. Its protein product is CASSLQGWINNEQFF.

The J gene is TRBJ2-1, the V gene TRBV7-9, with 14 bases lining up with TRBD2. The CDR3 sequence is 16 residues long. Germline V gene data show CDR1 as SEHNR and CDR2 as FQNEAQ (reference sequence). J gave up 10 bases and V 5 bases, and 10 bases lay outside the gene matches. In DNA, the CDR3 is TGTGCCAGCAGCCTCGGACTAGCGGGAGGTCCCCAGGAGCAGTTCTTC. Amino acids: CASSLGLAGGPQEQFF.

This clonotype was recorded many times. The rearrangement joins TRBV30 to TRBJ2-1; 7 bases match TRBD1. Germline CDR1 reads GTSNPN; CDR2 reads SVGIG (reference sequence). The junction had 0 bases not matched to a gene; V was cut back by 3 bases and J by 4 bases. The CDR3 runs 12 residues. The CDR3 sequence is CAWRTGYNEQFF. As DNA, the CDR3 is TGTGCCTGGAGGACAGGGTACAATGAGCAGTTCTTC.

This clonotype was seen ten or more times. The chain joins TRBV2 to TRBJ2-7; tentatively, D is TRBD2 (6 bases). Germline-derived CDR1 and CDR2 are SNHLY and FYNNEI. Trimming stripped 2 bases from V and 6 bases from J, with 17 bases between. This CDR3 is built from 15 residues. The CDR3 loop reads CASSERQGMGGEQYF. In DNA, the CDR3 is TGTGCCAGCAGTGAAAGGCAGGGAATGGGGGGCGAGCAGTACTTC.

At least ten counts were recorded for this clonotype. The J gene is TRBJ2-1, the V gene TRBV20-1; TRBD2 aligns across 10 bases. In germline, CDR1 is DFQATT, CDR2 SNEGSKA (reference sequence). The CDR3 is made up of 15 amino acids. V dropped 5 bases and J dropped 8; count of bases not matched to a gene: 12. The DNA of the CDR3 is TGCAGTGCTTCCTACTTAGCGGGAGGAACCCATGAGCAGTTCTTC. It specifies CSASYLAGGTHEQFF.

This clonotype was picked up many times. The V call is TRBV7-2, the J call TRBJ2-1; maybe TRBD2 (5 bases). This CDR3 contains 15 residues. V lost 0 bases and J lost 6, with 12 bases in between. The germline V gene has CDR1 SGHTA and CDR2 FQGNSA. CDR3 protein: CASSLARVLSNEQFF. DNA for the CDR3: TGTGCCAGCAGCTTAGCGCGGGTGCTGTCCAATGAGCAGTTCTTC. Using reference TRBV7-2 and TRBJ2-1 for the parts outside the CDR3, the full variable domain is GAGVSQSPSNKVTEKGKDVELRCDPISGHTALYWYRQSLGQGLEFLIYFQGNSAPDKSGLPSDRFSAERTGGSVSTLTIQRTQQEDSAVYLCASSLARVLSNEQFFGPGTRLTVL.

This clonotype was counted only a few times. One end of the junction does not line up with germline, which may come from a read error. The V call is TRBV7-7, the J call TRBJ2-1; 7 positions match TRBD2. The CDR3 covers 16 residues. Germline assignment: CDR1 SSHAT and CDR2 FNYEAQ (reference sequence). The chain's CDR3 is CASSPGTTSSYNEQFF. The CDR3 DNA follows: TGTGCTAGCAGCCCCGGGACTACCAGCTCCTACAATGAGCAGTTCTTC.

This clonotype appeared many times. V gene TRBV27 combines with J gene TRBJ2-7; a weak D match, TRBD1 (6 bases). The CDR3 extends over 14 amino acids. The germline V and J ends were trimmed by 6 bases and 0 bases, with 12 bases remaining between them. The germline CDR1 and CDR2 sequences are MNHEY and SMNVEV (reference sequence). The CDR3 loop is CASSRTGSSYEQYF. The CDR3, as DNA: TGTGCCAGCAGCAGAACAGGGAGCTCCTACGAGCAGTACTTC.

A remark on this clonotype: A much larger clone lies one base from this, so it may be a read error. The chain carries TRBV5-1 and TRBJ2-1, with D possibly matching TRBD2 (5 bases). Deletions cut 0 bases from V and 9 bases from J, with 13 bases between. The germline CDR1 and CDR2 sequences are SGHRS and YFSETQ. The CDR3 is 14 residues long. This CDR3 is CASSLVLAQIEQFF. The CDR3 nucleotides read TGCGCCAGCAGCTTGGTGCTAGCACAAATTGAGCAGTTCTTC.

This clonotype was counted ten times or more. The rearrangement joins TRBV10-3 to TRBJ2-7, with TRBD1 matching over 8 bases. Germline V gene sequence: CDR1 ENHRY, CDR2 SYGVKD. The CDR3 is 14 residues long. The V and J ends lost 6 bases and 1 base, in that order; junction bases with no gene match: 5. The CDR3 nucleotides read TGTGCCATCAGGCTGGACAGGGCTTCCTACGAGCAGTACTTC. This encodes CAIRLDRASYEQYF.

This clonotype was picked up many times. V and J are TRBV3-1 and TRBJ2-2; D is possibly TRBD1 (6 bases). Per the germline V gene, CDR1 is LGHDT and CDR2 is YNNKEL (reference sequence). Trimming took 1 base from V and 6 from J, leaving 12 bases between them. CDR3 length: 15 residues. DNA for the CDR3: TGTGCCAGCAGCCAAGGGGGGCACAGGGCCGGGGAGCTGTTTTTT. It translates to CASSQGGHRAGELFF.

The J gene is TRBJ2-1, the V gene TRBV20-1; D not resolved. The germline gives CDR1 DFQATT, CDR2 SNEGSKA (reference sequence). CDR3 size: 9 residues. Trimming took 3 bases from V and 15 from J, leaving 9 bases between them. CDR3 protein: CSASLDAFF. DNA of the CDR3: TGCAGTGCTAGCTTGGATGCGTTCTTC.

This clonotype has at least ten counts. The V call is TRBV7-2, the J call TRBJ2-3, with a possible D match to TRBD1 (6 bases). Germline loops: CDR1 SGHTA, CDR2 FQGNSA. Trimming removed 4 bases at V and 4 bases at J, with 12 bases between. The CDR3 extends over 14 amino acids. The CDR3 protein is CASSSWGRSDTQYF. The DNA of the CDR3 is TGTGCCAGCAGCTCATGGGGGCGCTCAGATACGCAGTATTTT.

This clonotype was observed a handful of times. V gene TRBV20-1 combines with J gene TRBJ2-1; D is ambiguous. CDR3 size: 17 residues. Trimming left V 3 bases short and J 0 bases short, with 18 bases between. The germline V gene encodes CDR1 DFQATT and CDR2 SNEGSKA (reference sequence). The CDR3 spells CSASRLEWASSYNEQFF. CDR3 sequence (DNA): TGCAGTGCTAGTAGGCTCGAGTGGGCCAGCTCCTACAATGAGCAGTTCTTC.

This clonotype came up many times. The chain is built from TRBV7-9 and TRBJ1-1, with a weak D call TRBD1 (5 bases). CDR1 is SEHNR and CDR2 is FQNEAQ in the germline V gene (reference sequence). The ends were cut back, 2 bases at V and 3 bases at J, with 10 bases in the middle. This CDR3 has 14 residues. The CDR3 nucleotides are TGTGCCAGCAGCTTAAATCAGGGCTACACTGAAGCTTTCTTT. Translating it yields CASSLNQGYTEAFF.